These 15 T cell receptor beta chains were all obtained from the same sample, sequenced in a study of blood T cell repertoires in COVID-19. The table came from immunoSEQ multiplex PCR; TCRdb's copy has only in-frame clones and leaves some out. Found here are about 230,000 clones, roughly 80% of them singletons; the top ten hold about 8%. Sequenced sample: peripheral blood. These receptors all come from a woman at least 80 years old with acute or convalescent COVID-19.

A few counts support this clone. The rearrangement joins TRBV30 to TRBJ1-2, with D possibly matching TRBD1 (6 bases). This CDR3 contains 13 residues. The ends were cut back, 8 bases at V and 4 bases at J, with 17 bases in the middle. Germline V gene sequence: CDR1 GTSNPN, CDR2 SVGIG (reference sequence). As DNA, the CDR3 is TGTGCCGGCCGGGACAAGAGGAGCTATGGCTACACCTTC. Its translation is CAGRDKRSYGYTF.

The V gene is TRBV11-2, the J gene TRBJ2-5; 11 positions agree with TRBD2. V gave up 5 bases and J gave up 4 bases; unmatched junction bases: 6. The CDR3 totals 15 residues. The germline V gene encodes CDR1 SGHAT and CDR2 FQNNGV. CDR3 in DNA: TGTGCCAGCAGCCCTTTAGCGGGGGGGCCAGAGACCCAGTACTTC. It encodes CASSPLAGGPETQYF.

With respect to this clone: The sample contains more than one DNA sequence encoding this CDR3. The chain employs TRBV5-1 and TRBJ2-1; the match to TRBD2 covers 7 bases. Germline loops: CDR1 SGHRS, CDR2 YFSETQ. V was pared by 1 base and J by 2 bases, with 3 bases of the junction left unmatched. The CDR3 is 15 amino acids. As DNA, the CDR3 is TGCGCCAGCAGCTTGTCTCTAGCGGCCTACAATGAGCAGTTCTTC. Protein product: CASSLSLAAYNEQFF.

The J gene is TRBJ1-2, the V gene TRBV5-4, with 9 bases lining up with TRBD1. Trimming removed 4 bases from V and 1 base from J; junction bases left unmatched: 5. The CDR3 consists of 15 residues. CDR1 SGHNT and CDR2 YYREEE come from the germline V gene (reference sequence). This CDR3 reads CASSNRGLGNYGYTF. CDR3 nucleotides: TGTGCCAGCAGCAACAGGGGGCTGGGTAACTATGGCTACACCTTC. The full variable domain, in which reference TRBV5-4 and TRBJ1-2 provide the parts outside the CDR3, is ETGVTQSPTHLIKTRGQQVTLRCSSQSGHNTVSWYQQALGQGPQFIFQYYREEENGRGNFPPRFSGLQFPNYSSELNVNALELDDSALYLCASSNRGLGNYGYTFGSGTRLTVV.

The rearrangement links TRBV5-1 to TRBJ1-1; D gene unclear. The germline gives CDR1 SGHRS, CDR2 YFSETQ. This CDR3 has 14 residues. V lost 4 bases, J lost 1 base, and 11 bases lay in between. The CDR3 nucleotides are TGCGCCAGCAGCAGCCCCCCCGGGAACACTGAAGCTTTCTTT. This gives the protein CASSSPPGNTEAFF.

The rearrangement joins TRBV28 to TRBJ2-1; 10 bases align to TRBD2. The CDR3 runs 15 residues. The germline gives CDR1 MDHEN, CDR2 SYDVKM. J lost 8 bases, V lost 5 bases, and 9 bases had no gene match. CDR3 sequence: CASSDQREGRDEQFF. DNA for the CDR3: TGTGCCAGCAGTGACCAGCGGGAGGGCCGGGATGAGCAGTTCTTC.

CDR3 loop: CASSVDRAENTEAFF. CDR3 DNA sequence: TGTGCCAGCAGCGTCGACAGGGCGGAGAACACTGAAGCTTTCTTT. This chain connects TRBV9 to TRBJ1-1, with 7 bases matching TRBD1. Germline loops: CDR1 SGDLS, CDR2 YYNGEE. This CDR3 has 15 amino acids. The ends lost 2 bases at V and 1 base at J; junction bases unmatched: 5.

The chain has TRBV3-1 (or the pseudogene TRBV3-2) and TRBJ2-4, with 9 bases that match TRBD2. The V gene's germline CDR1 is LGHDT and CDR2 YNNKEL (reference sequence). This CDR3 is built from 13 residues. With V trimmed by 4 bases and J by 10 bases, 5 bases remained unmatched. The CDR3 bases are TGTGCCAGCAGCCCTAGCGGGATCGGAATTCAGTACTTC. It yields the protein CASSPSGIGIQYF.

The chain uses TRBV27 and TRBJ2-7; 10 bases map to TRBD1. CDR3 length equals 15 residues. CDR1 MNHEY and CDR2 SMNVEV come from the germline V gene (reference sequence). V trimming: 5 bases; J trimming: 2 bases; junction bases outside the gene matches: 6. DNA of the CDR3: TGTGCCAGCAGTCCTGACAGGGGGCGTGCCTACGAGCAGTACTTC. Translation gives CASSPDRGRAYEQYF.

This chain joins TRBV9 and TRBJ1-4; D is unclear. Germline CDR1 is SGDLS and CDR2 is YYNGEE. Trimming left V 4 bases short and J 3 bases short, with 13 bases between. The CDR3 extends over 15 amino acids. CDR3 loop: CASSKGGRANEKLFF. The CDR3 coding sequence is TGTGCCAGCAGCAAAGGCGGGAGGGCTAATGAAAAACTGTTTTTT. The full variable domain, with the rest looked up from reference TRBV9 and TRBJ1-4, is DSGVTQTPKHLITATGQRVTLRCSPRSGDLSVYWYQQSLDQGLQFLIQYYNGEERAKGNILERFSAQQFPDLHSELNLSSLELGDSALYFCASSKGGRANEKLFFGSGTQLSVL.

In DNA form, the CDR3 reads TGCGCCAGCAGCTTGGAAGCGGGGAGCACAGATACGCAGTATTTT. Amino acid sequence: CASSLEAGSTDTQYF. The gene calls are TRBV5-1 and TRBJ2-3, with 7 bases matching TRBD2. The CDR3 extends over 15 amino acids. Germline V gene sequence: CDR1 SGHRS, CDR2 YFSETQ. After removal of 0 bases from V and 0 bases from J, the junction contained 1 base not matched to a gene.

In DNA form, the CDR3 reads TGCGCCAGCAGTTTACTCGTCGGGGAAGGCACTGAAGCTTTCTTT. The encoded protein is CASSLLVGEGTEAFF. The chain has TRBV5-1 and TRBJ1-1, with unresolved D. The germline gives CDR1 SGHRS, CDR2 YFSETQ. Trimming took 5 bases from V and 4 from J, leaving 18 bases between them. This CDR3 contains 15 residues.

The rearrangement links TRBV10-3 to TRBJ1-2; TRBD1 is a possible D gene (5 bases). The germline CDR1 and CDR2 sequences are ENHRY and SYGVKD. Trimming pared 3 bases from V and 2 bases from J, leaving 13 bases between. The CDR3 loop spans 15 amino acids. CDR3 coding DNA: TGTGCCATCAGTGACGCCGGGGGAGAGAACTATGGCTACACCTTC. Translation: CAISDAGGENYGYTF.

The CDR3 DNA reads TGCGCCAGCAGCCAAGGGGGGAGGCCCAATCAGCCCCAGCATTTT. Translation: CASSQGGRPNQPQHF. The V call is TRBV4-1, the J call TRBJ1-5; a weak D match, TRBD1 (5 bases). Looked up from germline, CDR1 is MGHRA and CDR2 is YSYEKL. This CDR3 is built from 15 residues. V lost 1 base, J lost 3 bases, and 10 bases lay in between.

This chain joins TRBV19 and TRBJ2-7; TRBD1 matches at 7 bases. Germline CDR1 reads LNHDA; CDR2 reads SQIVND (reference sequence). CDR3 size: 15 residues. Losses at the gene ends were 5 bases for V and 2 bases for J; bases not matched to a gene: 9. The CDR3 region has the DNA TGTGCCAGTAGTGACGGACAGGACTTTACCTACGAGCAGTACTTC. It specifies CASSDGQDFTYEQYF.